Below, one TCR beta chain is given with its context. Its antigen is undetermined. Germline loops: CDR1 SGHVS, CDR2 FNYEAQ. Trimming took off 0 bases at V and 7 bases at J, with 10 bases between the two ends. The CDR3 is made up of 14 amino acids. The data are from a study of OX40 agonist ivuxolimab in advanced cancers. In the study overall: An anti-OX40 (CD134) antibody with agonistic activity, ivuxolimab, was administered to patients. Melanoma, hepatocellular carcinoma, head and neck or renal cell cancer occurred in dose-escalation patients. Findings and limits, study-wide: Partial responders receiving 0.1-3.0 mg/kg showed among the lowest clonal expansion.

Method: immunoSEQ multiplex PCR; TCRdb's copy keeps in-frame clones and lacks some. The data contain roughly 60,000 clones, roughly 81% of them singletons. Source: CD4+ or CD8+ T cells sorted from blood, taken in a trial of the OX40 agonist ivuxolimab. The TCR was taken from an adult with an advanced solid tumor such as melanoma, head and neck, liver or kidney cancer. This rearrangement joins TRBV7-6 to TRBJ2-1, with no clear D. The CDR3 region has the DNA TGTGCCAGCAGCTTAGCGCCCGTTAGTAATGAGCAGTTCTTC. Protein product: CASSLAPVSNEQFF.